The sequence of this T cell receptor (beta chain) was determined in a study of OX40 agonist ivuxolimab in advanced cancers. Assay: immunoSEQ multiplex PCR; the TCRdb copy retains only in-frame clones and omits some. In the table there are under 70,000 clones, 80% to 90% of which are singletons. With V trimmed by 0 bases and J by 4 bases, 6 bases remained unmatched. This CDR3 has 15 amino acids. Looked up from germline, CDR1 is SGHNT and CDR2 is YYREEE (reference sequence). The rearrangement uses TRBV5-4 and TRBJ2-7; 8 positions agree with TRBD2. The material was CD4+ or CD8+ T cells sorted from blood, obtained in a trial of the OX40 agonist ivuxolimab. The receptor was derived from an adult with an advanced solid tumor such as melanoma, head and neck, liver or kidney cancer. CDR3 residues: CASSLDQIAGYEQYF. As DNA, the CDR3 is TGTGCCAGCAGCTTGGACCAGATAGCGGGATACGAGCAGTACTTC.